This T cell receptor beta chain came from a study of blood T cell repertoires in COVID-19. Study information: Sample material is recorded as cDNA or gDNA derived from T cells, B-cell-depleted T cells, or PBMCs.

Original analysis: Researchers report that nucleated cell counts were estimated from reference gene primer amplification. This table comes from immunoSEQ multiplex PCR, and its TCRdb copy is limited to in-frame clones, with some not included. V and J calls and clone size are as listed in that table; D and trimming were resolved from the DNA. The sample carries 140,000 to 150,000 clones, approximately 88% recorded once. Germline CDR1 is SGHAT and CDR2 is FQNNGV. The CDR3 extends over 16 amino acids. Trimming took off 0 bases at V and 1 base at J, with 12 bases between the two ends. Specimen: peripheral blood. The clonotype comes from a man between 65 and 85 years old with acute or convalescent COVID-19. The genes are TRBV11-2 and TRBJ2-5; D may be TRBD2 (5 bases). The CDR3, as DNA: TGTGCCAGCAGCTTAGATCTTAGCGCGAGCCAAGAGACCCAGTACTTC. As protein: CASSLDLSASQETQYF.